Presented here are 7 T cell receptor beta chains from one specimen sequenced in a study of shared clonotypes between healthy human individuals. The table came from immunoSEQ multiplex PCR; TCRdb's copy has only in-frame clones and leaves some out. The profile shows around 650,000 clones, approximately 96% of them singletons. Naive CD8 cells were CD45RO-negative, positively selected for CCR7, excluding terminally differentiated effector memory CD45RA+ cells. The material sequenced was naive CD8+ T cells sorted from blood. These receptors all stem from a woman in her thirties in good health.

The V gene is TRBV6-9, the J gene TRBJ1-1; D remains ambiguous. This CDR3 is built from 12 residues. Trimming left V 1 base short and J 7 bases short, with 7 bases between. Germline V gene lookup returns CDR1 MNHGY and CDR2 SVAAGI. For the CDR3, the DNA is TGTGCCAGCAGTTATTACCCGAGTGAAGCTTTCTTT. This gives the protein CASSYYPSEAFF.

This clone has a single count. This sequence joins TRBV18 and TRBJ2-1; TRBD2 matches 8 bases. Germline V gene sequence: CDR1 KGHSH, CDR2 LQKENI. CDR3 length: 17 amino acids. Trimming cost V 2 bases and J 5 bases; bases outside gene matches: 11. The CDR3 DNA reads TGTGCCAGCTCACCAGGCGGGAGCGGGAGATCCCACAATGAGCAGTTCTTC. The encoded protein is CASSPGGSGRSHNEQFF. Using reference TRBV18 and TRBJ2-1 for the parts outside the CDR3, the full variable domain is NAGVMQNPRHLVRRRGQEARLRCSPMKGHSHVYWYRQLPEEGLKFMVYLQKENIIDESGMPKERFSAEFPKEGPSILRIQQVVRGDSAAYFCASSPGGSGRSHNEQFFGPGTRLTVL.

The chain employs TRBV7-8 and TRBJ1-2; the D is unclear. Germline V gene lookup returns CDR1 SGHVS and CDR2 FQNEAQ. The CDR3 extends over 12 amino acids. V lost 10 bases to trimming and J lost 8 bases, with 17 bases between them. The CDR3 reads CAILSAGTGYTF. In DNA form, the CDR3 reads TGTGCCATCCTCTCGGCAGGTACGGGCTACACCTTC.

CDR3 residues: CASSHVTDTQYF. In DNA, the CDR3 is TGTGCCAGCAGTCACGTCACAGATACGCAGTATTTT. The V gene is TRBV27, the J gene TRBJ2-3; D is undetermined. Germline values: CDR1 MNHEY, CDR2 SMNVEV (reference sequence). The V and J ends lost 5 bases and 2 bases respectively, with 5 bases between them. The CDR3 sequence is 12 residues long.

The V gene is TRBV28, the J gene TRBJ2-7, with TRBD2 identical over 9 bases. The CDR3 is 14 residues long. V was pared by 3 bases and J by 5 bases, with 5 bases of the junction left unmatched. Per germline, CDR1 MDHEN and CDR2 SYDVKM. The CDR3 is CASSFSGTSHEQYF. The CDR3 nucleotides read TGTGCCAGCAGTTTCTCCGGGACTAGCCACGAGCAGTACTTC. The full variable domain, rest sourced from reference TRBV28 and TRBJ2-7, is DVKVTQSSRYLVKRTGEKVFLECVQDMDHENMFWYRQDPGLGLRLIYFSYDVKMKEKGDIPEGYSVSREKKERFSLILESASTNQTSMYLCASSFSGTSHEQYFGPGTRLTVT.

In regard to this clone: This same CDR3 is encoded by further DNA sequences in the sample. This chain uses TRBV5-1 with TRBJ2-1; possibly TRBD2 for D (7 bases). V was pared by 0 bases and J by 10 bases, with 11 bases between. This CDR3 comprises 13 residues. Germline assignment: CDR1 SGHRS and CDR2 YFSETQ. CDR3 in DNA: TGCGCCAGCAGCTTGGGCCCGGGGGGCGAGCAGTTCTTC. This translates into CASSLGPGGEQFF.

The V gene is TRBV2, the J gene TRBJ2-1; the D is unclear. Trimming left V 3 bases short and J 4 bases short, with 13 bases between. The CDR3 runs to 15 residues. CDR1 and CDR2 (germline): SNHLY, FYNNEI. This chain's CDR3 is CASSDSPNQYNEQFF. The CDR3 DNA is TGTGCCAGCAGTGACTCGCCGAATCAATACAATGAGCAGTTCTTC.